Listed below are T cell receptor beta chains from one sample, sequenced in a study of blood T cell repertoires in COVID-19. Repertoires were generated with immunoSEQ multiplex PCR, while TCRdb's copy carries only in-frame clones and drops some. Seen here are about 120,000 clones, 65% to 85% observed once, and the top ten hold about 4.5%. Input material: peripheral blood. All receptors come from a woman aged 70-85 years with acute or convalescent COVID-19. Each CDR3 is given with its conserved first and last residue. A D gene is named only where the DNA matches it firmly. Where a row states a size, it is once, few, many or the class of an expanded clone; other rows omit it.

clone size,CDR3 length,J gene,D gene,V gene,CDR3 protein,CDR3 DNA
.,12,TRBJ1-6,.,TRBV6-6,CASSGGNSPLHF,TGTGCCAGCAGCGGGGGAAATTCACCCCTCCACTTT
.,16,TRBJ1-2,.,TRBV6-5,CASSYSNTGGSYGYTF,TGTGCCAGCAGTTACTCGAATACGGGGGGTAGCTATGGCTACACCTTC
few,14,TRBJ1-5,.,TRBV30,CAWSEGNVDQPQHF,TGTGCCTGGAGTGAGGGGAATGTGGATCAGCCCCAGCATTTT
.,14,TRBJ2-3,.,TRBV21-1,CASRQGGETDTQYF,TGTGCCAGCAGGCAGGGAGGGGAGACAGATACGCAGTATTTT
.,14,TRBJ2-3,TRBD1,TRBV5-8,CASSLGQGFDTQYF,TGTGCCAGCAGCTTGGGACAGGGGTTCGATACGCAGTATTTT
once,15,TRBJ1-6,.,TRBV7-9,CASSLMDTRNSPLHF,TGTGCCAGCAGCCTTATGGACACAAGAAATTCACCCCTCCACTTT
.,12,TRBJ1-1,.,TRBV5-6,CASSLITAEAFF,TGTGCCAGCAGTCTTATAACGGCTGAAGCTTTCTTT
.,11,TRBJ2-1,.,TRBV20-1,CSARRDWEQFF,TGCAGTGCTAGGAGGGATTGGGAGCAGTTCTTC
.,16,TRBJ2-3,.,TRBV15,CATSRDRGSVADTQYF,TGTGCCACCAGCAGAGATCGGGGGTCGGTAGCAGATACGCAGTATTTT
.,14,TRBJ1-1,TRBD1,TRBV6-5,CASSRDRGPTEAFF,TGTGCCAGCAGCAGAGACAGGGGGCCAACTGAAGCTTTCTTT
few,14,TRBJ1-3,.,TRBV6-1,CASSDHRVWNTIYF,TGTGCCAGCAGTGATCACAGGGTTTGGAACACCATATATTTT
.,13,TRBJ2-3,.,TRBV6-5,CAGGSRETDTQYF,TGTGCCGGCGGGTCTCGGGAAACAGATACGCAGTATTTT
.,16,TRBJ1-2,.,TRBV4-3,CASSQDLLGVGYGYTF,TGCGCCAGCAGCCAAGACCTTCTCGGGGTAGGCTATGGCTACACCTTC
.,15,TRBJ1-1,.,TRBV7-3,CASSLKGGGNSEAFF,TGTGCCAGCAGCTTAAAGGGAGGGGGTAATTCTGAAGCTTTCTTT
few,13,TRBJ2-6,.,TRBV5-6,CASSSRDSGVLTF,TGTGCCAGCAGCTCCCGAGATTCGGGCGTCCTGACTTTC
few,16,TRBJ2-1,TRBD1,TRBV19,CASSIHRDRGGGEQFF,TGTGCCAGTAGTATTCACCGGGACAGGGGCGGAGGTGAGCAGTTCTTC
.,15,TRBJ2-5,.,TRBV24-1,CATSVGTEEQETQYF,TGTGCCACCAGTGTGGGGACTGAGGAGCAAGAGACCCAGTACTTC
.,15,TRBJ2-1,.,TRBV7-6,CASSLGPIADNEQFF,TGTGCCAGCAGCTTAGGCCCCATAGCGGACAATGAGCAGTTCTTC
.,16,TRBJ2-3,.,TRBV5-6,CASSLVGRAHTDTQYF,TGTGCCAGCAGCTTGGTTGGCAGGGCGCACACAGATACGCAGTATTTT
.,15,TRBJ1-2,.,TRBV6-5,CASSYLDRRAGGYTF,TGTGCCAGCAGTTACCTCGACAGGCGGGCTGGAGGCTACACCTTC
.,14,TRBJ2-7,.,TRBV7-2,CASSLEGGDFEQYF,TGTGCCAGCAGCTTAGAGGGCGGGGATTTCGAGCAGTACTTC
.,15,TRBJ1-3,.,TRBV11-2,CASSYDSFSGNTIYF,TGTGCCAGCAGCTACGACTCTTTCTCTGGAAACACCATATATTTT
.,14,TRBJ1-1,.,TRBV6-6,CASSYSPGDTEAFF,TGTGCCAGCAGTTACTCTCCAGGGGACACTGAAGCTTTCTTT
.,17,TRBJ1-4,.,TRBV5-8,CASSLGVRGTTNEKLFF,TGTGCCAGCAGCTTGGGTGTCCGGGGTACAACTAATGAAAAACTGTTTTTT
few,13,TRBJ1-2,.,TRBV30,CAWSLASATNLFF,TGTGCCTGGAGTCTTGCCAGCGCAACTAACCTCTTCTTC
.,15,TRBJ2-7,TRBD2,TRBV11-2,CASSLALAGAVEQYF,TGTGCCAGCAGCTTAGCCTTAGCGGGGGCGGTCGAGCAGTACTTC
once,13,TRBJ2-2,.,TRBV30,CAWSVFGPGELFF,TGTGCCTGGAGTGTATTTGGGCCCGGGGAGCTGTTTTTT
.,12,TRBJ2-7,TRBD1,TRBV2,CASRNSRDRVDF,TGTGCCAGCAGGAACAGCCGGGACAGGGTTGACTTC
.,16,TRBJ1-1,TRBD1,TRBV2,CASSEAPPDRGVEAFF,TGTGCCAGCAGTGAAGCCCCGCCGGACAGGGGGGTTGAAGCTTTCTTT
many,14,TRBJ1-2,.,TRBV7-9,CASSLMVGGQGYTF,TGTGCCAGCAGCTTAATGGTGGGGGGGCAAGGCTACACCTTC